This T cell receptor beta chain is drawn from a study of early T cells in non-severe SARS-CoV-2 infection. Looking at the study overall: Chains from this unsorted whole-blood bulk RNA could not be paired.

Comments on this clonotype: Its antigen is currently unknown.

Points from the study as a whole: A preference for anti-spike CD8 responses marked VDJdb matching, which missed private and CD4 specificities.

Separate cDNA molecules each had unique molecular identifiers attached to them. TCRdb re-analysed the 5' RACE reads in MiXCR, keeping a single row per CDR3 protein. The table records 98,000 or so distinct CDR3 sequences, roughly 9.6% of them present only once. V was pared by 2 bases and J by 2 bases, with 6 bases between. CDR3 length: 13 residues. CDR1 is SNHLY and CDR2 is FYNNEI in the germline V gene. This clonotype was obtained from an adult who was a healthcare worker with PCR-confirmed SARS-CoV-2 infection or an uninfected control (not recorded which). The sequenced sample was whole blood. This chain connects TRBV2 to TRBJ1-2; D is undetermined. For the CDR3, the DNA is TGTGCCAGCAGTGAATCCTGGAACTATGGCTACACCTTC. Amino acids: CASSESWNYGYTF. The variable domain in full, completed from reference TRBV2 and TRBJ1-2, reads EPEVTQTPSHQVTQMGQEVILRCVPISNHLYFYWYRQILGQKVEFLVSFYNNEISEKSEIFDDQFSVERPDGSNFTLKIRSTKLEDSAMYFCASSESWNYGYTFGSGTRLTVV.